Listed below are T cell receptor beta chains from one sample, sequenced in a study of blood T cell repertoires in COVID-19. TCRdb keeps only in-frame clones here, not all; method: immunoSEQ multiplex PCR. In the table there are 70,000 or so clones, about 92% of which are singletons. The sample consisted of peripheral blood. Receptors were obtained from a man aged 50-59 years with acute or convalescent COVID-19. The CDR3 runs from the conserved cysteine through the conserved F or W. Fields, in order: J gene, D gene, V gene, clone size, CDR3 length, CDR3 protein, CDR3 DNA. A D gene is named only where the DNA matches it firmly. Size tells how often a clone was seen (once, few, many) or the class of an expanded clone, and some rows leave it out.

TRBJ1-4 | TRBD1 | TRBV7-2 | - | 16 | CASSLLGTATNEKLFF | TGTGCCAGCAGCTTATTGGGGACAGCAACTAATGAAAAACTGTTTTTT
TRBJ1-1 | - | TRBV5-1 | - | 15 | CASSLGLTSGAEAFF | TGCGCCAGCAGCTTGGGACTGACCTCGGGTGCTGAAGCTTTCTTT
TRBJ1-5 | - | TRBV19 | - | 16 | CASRIKLRGSNQPQHF | TGTGCCAGTAGGATTAAATTGAGGGGGAGCAATCAGCCCCAGCATTTT
TRBJ2-5 | TRBD1 | TRBV28 | once | 15 | CASRRTGANQETQYF | TGTGCCAGCAGAAGGACAGGGGCGAACCAAGAGACCCAGTACTTC
TRBJ2-1 | TRBD2 | TRBV5-1 | - | 17 | CASSLGLAGQLYNEQFF | TGCGCCAGCAGCTTGGGACTAGCGGGACAACTCTACAATGAGCAGTTCTTC
TRBJ2-3 | - | TRBV4-3 | - | 14 | CASSQGGGTDTQYF | TGCGCCAGCAGCCAGGGGGGAGGCACAGATACGCAGTATTTT
TRBJ1-5 | - | TRBV30 | - | 13 | CAWSDGTRGPQHF | TGTGCCTGGAGTGATGGAACCAGGGGGCCCCAGCATTTT
TRBJ2-1 | TRBD1 | TRBV10-3 | - | 14 | CAITPRQGMREQFF | TGTGCCATCACCCCCCGACAGGGGATGAGGGAGCAGTTCTTC
TRBJ1-4 | TRBD1 | TRBV28 | - | 14 | CASSDRGAYEKLFF | TGTGCCAGCAGTGACAGGGGCGCCTATGAAAAACTGTTTTTT
TRBJ2-2 | - | TRBV7-3 | once | 17 | CASSRELVGRNTGELFF | TGTGCCAGCTCCCGGGAGCTAGTGGGACGGAACACCGGGGAGCTGTTTTTT
TRBJ1-6 | - | TRBV15 | - | 16 | CATSRAHREAGAPLHF | TGTGCCACCAGCAGAGCTCACCGGGAGGCCGGAGCACCCCTCCACTTT
TRBJ2-1 | - | TRBV3-1/TRBV3-2 | - | 17 | CASSQGDLRSSYNEQFF | TGTGCCAGCAGCCAGGGAGACTTGCGGAGCTCCTACAATGAGCAGTTCTTC
TRBJ1-4 | - | TRBV29-1 | once | 12 | CSVEGGDEKLFF | TGCAGCGTGGAGGGAGGGGATGAAAAACTGTTTTTT
TRBJ2-7 | TRBD1 | TRBV28 | - | 12 | CASTQGEYEQYF | TGTGCCAGCACCCAGGGGGAGTACGAGCAGTACTTC
TRBJ1-5 | - | TRBV28 | - | 15 | CASSLSQGGNQPQHF | TGTGCCAGCAGTTTATCACAGGGTGGCAATCAGCCCCAGCATTTT
TRBJ2-1 | TRBD2 | TRBV5-3 | once | 15 | CARSHSSGTYNEQFF | TGTGCCAGAAGCCACTCTAGCGGGACCTACAATGAGCAGTTCTTC
TRBJ2-5 | - | TRBV2 | - | 16 | CASSEIPAVDKETQYF | TGTGCCAGCAGTGAAATCCCAGCGGTAGACAAAGAGACCCAGTACTTC
TRBJ2-1 | - | TRBV28 | - | 16 | CASSQTAVAPYNEQFF | TGTGCCAGCAGCCAAACCGCTGTAGCGCCCTACAATGAGCAGTTCTTC
TRBJ1-2 | - | TRBV19 | - | 14 | CASSLTETNYGYTF | TGTGCCAGTAGTTTGACGGAGACTAACTATGGCTACACCTTC
TRBJ2-7 | TRBD1 | TRBV14 | - | 15 | CASSQTPTGNREQYF | TGTGCCAGCAGCCAGACCCCGACAGGGAACCGCGAGCAGTACTTC
TRBJ1-1 | TRBD1 | TRBV7-9 | - | 14 | CASTRQGSTTEAFF | TGTGCCAGCACCAGACAGGGTAGTACGACTGAAGCTTTCTTT
TRBJ2-2 | - | TRBV6-5 | - | 15 | CASSYSAGVPGELFF | TGTGCCAGCAGTTACTCGGCAGGGGTCCCCGGGGAGCTGTTTTTT
TRBJ1-2 | TRBD1 | TRBV2 | - | 14 | CASSRDRGRQGYTF | TGTGCCAGCAGTCGAGACAGGGGGCGCCAAGGCTACACCTTC